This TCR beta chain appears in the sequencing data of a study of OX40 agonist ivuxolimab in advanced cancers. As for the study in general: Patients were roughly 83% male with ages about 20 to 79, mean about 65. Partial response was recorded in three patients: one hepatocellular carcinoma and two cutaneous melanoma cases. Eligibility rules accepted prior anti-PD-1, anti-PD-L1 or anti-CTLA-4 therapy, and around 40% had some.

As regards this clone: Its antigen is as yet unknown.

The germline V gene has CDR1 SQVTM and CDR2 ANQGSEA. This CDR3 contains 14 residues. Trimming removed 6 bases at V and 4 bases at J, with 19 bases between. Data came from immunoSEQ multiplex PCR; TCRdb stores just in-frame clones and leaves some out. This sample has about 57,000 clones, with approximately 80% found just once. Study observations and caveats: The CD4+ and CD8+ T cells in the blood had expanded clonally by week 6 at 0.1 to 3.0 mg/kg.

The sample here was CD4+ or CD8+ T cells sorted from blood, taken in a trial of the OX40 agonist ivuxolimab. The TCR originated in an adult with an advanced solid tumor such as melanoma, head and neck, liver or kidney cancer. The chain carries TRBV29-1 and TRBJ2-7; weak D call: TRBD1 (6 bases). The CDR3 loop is CSVMGQGPNYEQYF. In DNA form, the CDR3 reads TGCAGCGTGATGGGGCAGGGGCCTAATTACGAGCAGTACTTC.